This record concerns one TCR beta chain sequence. The antigen is unknown. The CDR3 is 18 amino acids. Germline V gene lookup returns CDR1 SGHDT and CDR2 YYEEEE. Trimming cost V 2 bases and J 0 bases; bases outside gene matches: 13. The primer mix had 60 Vbeta and 13 Jbeta primers. The table came from immunoSEQ multiplex PCR; TCRdb's copy has only in-frame clones and leaves some out. Of approximately 110,000 clones in the sample, less than 80% were seen once. This sample was included in a study of cytomegalovirus exposure and HLA in healthy donors. Findings and limits, study-wide: Analyses of presence/absence relied on an assumption of roughly uniform sequencing depth across donors. In a later analysis, donors in an Asian-associated ancestry cluster reportedly had fewer N-insertions in productive TCRs than the cohort mean. Later analysis revealed greater clonal expansion in HLA-associated TCR beta chains than in equally common others. The study found most TCR sequences rare, yet found some public TCRs in many donors.

This TCR came from a man aged 50-59 years in good health and CMV-seronegative. The chain employs TRBV5-6 and TRBJ1-1; 7 bases are a match to TRBD1. Sequenced input: PBMCs. CDR3 in DNA: TGTGCCAGCAGCTTAGTTACGGCTTTGGGACAGTTGAACACTGAAGCTTTCTTT. It specifies CASSLVTALGQLNTEAFF.